These T cell receptor beta chains were read from a single sample in a study of cytomegalovirus exposure and HLA in healthy donors. This table comes from immunoSEQ multiplex PCR, and its TCRdb copy is limited to in-frame clones, with some not included. The sample shows about 130,000 clones, about 81% of them seen only once. Material for sequencing was PBMCs. The receptors were gathered from a middle-aged woman in good health and CMV-seropositive. CDR3s include the opening cysteine and the closing phenylalanine or tryptophan. D genes are given only for firm matches. The size entry is marked missing in some rows and otherwise reads once, few, many or a size class.

v_call	j_call	d_call	clone_size	cdr3_aa	cdr3_nt
TRBV19	TRBJ1-2	.	once	CASSIADWTVGFDYGYTF	TGTGCCAGTAGTATAGCTGATTGGACAGTAGGGTTTGACTATGGCTACACCTTC
TRBV19	TRBJ2-1	.	.	CASTPSSYNEQFF	TGTGCCAGTACCCCGAGCTCCTACAATGAGCAGTTCTTC
TRBV13	TRBJ2-5	.	.	CASSLGSSETQYF	TGTGCCAGCAGCTTAGGTAGCTCAGAGACCCAGTACTTC
TRBV19	TRBJ2-7	TRBD1	.	CASSMGQSYEQYF	TGTGCCAGTAGTATGGGACAGTCCTACGAGCAGTACTTC
TRBV10-3	TRBJ2-7	TRBD1	once	CAISELDRGYEQYF	TGTGCCATCAGTGAACTGGACAGGGGTTACGAGCAGTACTTC
TRBV18	TRBJ2-5	.	.	CASSQQGGQETQYF	TGTGCCAGCTCTCAGCAGGGGGGACAAGAGACCCAGTACTTC
TRBV6-1	TRBJ2-7	TRBD2	.	CASSGLAGVLHDYEQYF	TGTGCCAGCAGTGGACTAGCGGGTGTTTTGCACGACTACGAGCAGTACTTC
TRBV19	TRBJ2-3	.	.	CASSMGGLSTDTQYF	TGTGCCAGTAGTATGGGTGGGCTGAGCACAGATACGCAGTATTTT
TRBV7-3	TRBJ1-2	TRBD1	.	CASSPGTGGTYTF	TGTGCCAGCAGCCCTGGGACAGGGGGGACCTACACCTTC
TRBV6-5	TRBJ1-1	TRBD1	.	CASSSRGLAFF	TGTGCCAGCAGTTCTAGGGGGCTAGCTTTCTTT
TRBV25-1	TRBJ2-3	.	.	CASSEGGWADTQYF	TGTGCCAGCAGTGAAGGGGGCTGGGCAGATACGCAGTATTTT
TRBV9	TRBJ2-1	.	.	CASTEPPGAEQFF	TGTGCCAGCACCGAGCCCCCGGGAGCAGAGCAGTTCTTC
TRBV9	TRBJ2-7	TRBD1	.	CASSLQGASYEQYF	TGTGCCAGCAGCCTTCAGGGGGCGAGTTACGAGCAGTACTTC
TRBV28	TRBJ2-7	TRBD1	once	CASFSGAGTGSYEQYF	TGTGCCAGCTTCTCGGGGGCCGGGACAGGATCCTACGAGCAGTACTTC
TRBV7-3	TRBJ1-1	TRBD1	.	CASSLGTGTGGLMNTEAFF	TGTGCCAGCAGCTTAGGGACCGGGACAGGGGGCCTTATGAACACTGAAGCTTTCTTT
TRBV11-3	TRBJ2-7	.	.	CASSLSGQEQYF	TGTGCCAGCAGCTTATCAGGACAGGAGCAGTACTTC
TRBV2	TRBJ2-5	TRBD1	.	CASREDRGWTETQYF	TGTGCCAGCAGAGAGGACAGGGGGTGGACAGAGACCCAGTACTTC
TRBV10-1	TRBJ2-1	TRBD2	.	CASSEGSAGLAGGNEQFF	TGCGCCAGCAGTGAGGGGTCTGCAGGACTAGCGGGAGGGAATGAGCAGTTCTTC
TRBV15	TRBJ2-7	.	.	CATSRDYSYEQYF	TGTGCCACCAGCAGAGACTACTCCTACGAGCAGTACTTC
TRBV19	TRBJ1-2	.	.	CASNNLRTAYYGYTF	TGTGCCAGTAACAATCTCCGGACAGCCTACTATGGCTACACCTTC
TRBV28	TRBJ2-3	.	.	CASSLAPDGVDLGTDTQYF	TGTGCCAGCAGTTTAGCCCCCGACGGGGTTGATTTGGGCACAGATACGCAGTATTTT
TRBV25-1	TRBJ2-1	.	.	CASSEGQFLRGQFF	TGTGCCAGCAGTGAAGGACAGTTTCTTAGGGGGCAGTTCTTC
TRBV5-1	TRBJ1-1	TRBD1	few	CASSSTGGSITEAFF	TGCGCCAGCAGCTCAACAGGGGGCTCGATAACTGAAGCTTTCTTT
TRBV9	TRBJ2-5	TRBD1	.	CASSVGSGQQETQYF	TGTGCCAGCAGCGTAGGTTCGGGACAGCAAGAGACCCAGTACTTC
TRBV7-9	TRBJ1-2	.	once	CASSSGGGSSPF	TGTGCCAGCAGCTCGGGGGGTGGCTCTTCCCCGTTC
TRBV27	TRBJ2-3	TRBD2	.	CASSLSWEGDTQYF	TGTGCCAGCAGTTTATCATGGGAGGGAGATACGCAGTATTTT
TRBV7-2	TRBJ2-1	.	.	CASSPYNEQFF	TGTGCCAGCAGCCCGTACAATGAGCAGTTCTTC
TRBV19	TRBJ1-4	.	once	CASSPEGRRATNEKLFF	TGTGCCAGTAGCCCAGAGGGAAGGAGGGCAACTAATGAAAAACTGTTTTTT
TRBV27	TRBJ2-7	.	.	CASRDIYEQYF	TGTGCCAGCAGGGACATCTACGAGCAGTACTTC
TRBV9	TRBJ2-5	TRBD1	.	CASSGSIGGLGYQETQYF	TGTGCCAGCAGCGGGTCCATAGGGGGCCTAGGGTACCAAGAGACCCAGTACTTC
TRBV19	TRBJ1-2	.	.	CASSPAGLSNYGYTF	TGTGCCAGTAGTCCCGCAGGGTTAAGTAACTATGGCTACACCTTC
TRBV7-9	TRBJ2-5	.	.	CASSGRDFQETQYF	TGTGCCAGCAGCGGACGGGACTTCCAAGAGACCCAGTACTTC
TRBV7-9	TRBJ1-1	.	few	CASSLGGVGEGTEAFF	TGTGCCAGCAGCTTAGGTGGGGTGGGGGAGGGCACTGAAGCTTTCTTT
TRBV27	TRBJ2-7	TRBD2	.	CASSLLAGGYEQYF	TGTGCCAGCAGTTTACTAGCGGGGGGATACGAGCAGTACTTC